This T cell receptor beta chain was found in a study of graft-versus-host responses after intestinal transplantation. Study details: Transplant recipients had multivisceral, liver-intestinal, or isolated intestinal grafts. Every recipient underwent anti-thymocyte globulin induction, then tacrolimus and steroids for 3 to 4 years. General observations from the study: The marrow of recipients harbored GvH clones, and ileum or blood showed some of them first.

From germline, CDR1 is SNHLY and CDR2 FYNNEI. The V and J ends lost 3 bases and 5 bases respectively, with 8 bases between them. The CDR3 extends over 12 amino acids. The table came from immunoSEQ multiplex PCR; TCRdb's copy has only in-frame clones and leaves some out. The repertoire holds 88,000 or so clones, with about nine tenths as singletons. As for this clone: Its antigen remains unidentified.

The sequence was collected from a human donor who received an intestinal transplant. Sequenced here: unstimulated CD4+ T cells sorted from spleen or lymph node cells, sampled before intestinal transplant. This chain connects TRBV2 to TRBJ2-7; D is unclear. CDR3 nucleotides: TGTGCCAGCAGTGATCGGAGCCACGAGCAGTACTTC. Protein: CASSDRSHEQYF.